These T cell receptor beta chains were read from a single sample in a study of blood T cell repertoires in COVID-19. The protocol was immunoSEQ multiplex PCR, while the TCRdb copy is restricted to in-frame clones and leaves out a portion. The profile shows about 140,000 clones, more than 75% of them singletons. Source material: peripheral blood. These receptors came from a woman older than 75 with acute or convalescent COVID-19. The CDR3 runs from the conserved cysteine through the conserved F or W. The order of the fields is D gene, clone size, J gene, V gene, CDR3 DNA, CDR3 protein. D genes are given only for firm matches. A row's size may be missing; if present it is once, few, many or a size class.

d_gene: NA; abundance: few; j_gene: TRBJ1-2; v_gene: TRBV2; CDR3nt: TGTGCCAGCAGCCCCCTGGAGGGGAACGGCTACACCTTC; CDR3aa: CASSPLEGNGYTF
d_gene: NA; abundance: NA; j_gene: TRBJ2-5; v_gene: TRBV19; CDR3nt: TGTGCCAGTAGTAATGACAGCCCTGCAAGGTCGACCCAGTACTTC; CDR3aa: CASSNDSPARSTQYF
d_gene: TRBD2; abundance: few; j_gene: TRBJ2-7; v_gene: TRBV14; CDR3nt: TGTGCCAGCAGTAACTGGGGACTAGCCGAGTCCTACGAGCAGTACTTC; CDR3aa: CASSNWGLAESYEQYF
d_gene: NA; abundance: NA; j_gene: TRBJ1-6; v_gene: TRBV5-4; CDR3nt: TGTGCCAGCAGGGGAAGTGCGGGAGGATACGATTCACCCCTCCACTTT; CDR3aa: CASRGSAGGYDSPLHF
d_gene: TRBD2; abundance: few; j_gene: TRBJ2-7; v_gene: TRBV14; CDR3nt: TGTGCCAGCAGCCAAGATGGCCTCTGCGGGCAGTTGCAGACTAGCGCCGAATACGAGCAGTACTTC; CDR3aa: CASSQDGLCGQLQTSAEYEQYF
d_gene: TRBD1; abundance: once; j_gene: TRBJ1-6; v_gene: TRBV7-9; CDR3nt: TGTGCCAGCAGCGGGGGGACAGGGTACAAACATTCACCCCTCCACTTT; CDR3aa: CASSGGTGYKHSPLHF
d_gene: NA; abundance: NA; j_gene: TRBJ1-4; v_gene: TRBV25-1; CDR3nt: TGTGCCAGCAGTGAATCCCGGACAGCTAATGAAAAACTGTTTTTT; CDR3aa: CASSESRTANEKLFF
d_gene: TRBD1; abundance: NA; j_gene: TRBJ1-2; v_gene: TRBV5-4; CDR3nt: TGTGCCAGCAGCTCCTGGGGGACAGGGATCTATGGCTACACCTTC; CDR3aa: CASSSWGTGIYGYTF
d_gene: NA; abundance: NA; j_gene: TRBJ2-1; v_gene: TRBV20-1; CDR3nt: TGCAGTGCGAGTGGAGACTTGAGCTCCTACAATGAGCAGTTCTTC; CDR3aa: CSASGDLSSYNEQFF
d_gene: TRBD2; abundance: NA; j_gene: TRBJ2-1; v_gene: TRBV5-1; CDR3nt: TGCGCCAGCAGCCATTTTTCGGGGGGGTCCTACAATGAGCAGTTCTTC; CDR3aa: CASSHFSGGSYNEQFF
d_gene: TRBD2; abundance: NA; j_gene: TRBJ2-5; v_gene: TRBV7-6; CDR3nt: TGTGCCAGCAGCTTATTATTCCCACTAGCGGGGGTTCCACAAGAGACCCAGTACTTC; CDR3aa: CASSLLFPLAGVPQETQYF
d_gene: TRBD2; abundance: NA; j_gene: TRBJ2-1; v_gene: TRBV7-9; CDR3nt: TGTGCCAGCAGCTTAGAGGCTAGCGGGAGGATTGATGAGCAGTTCTTC; CDR3aa: CASSLEASGRIDEQFF
d_gene: NA; abundance: NA; j_gene: TRBJ2-3; v_gene: TRBV5-1; CDR3nt: TGCGCCAGCAGTGATCAGAGGGACACAGATACGCAGTATTTT; CDR3aa: CASSDQRDTDTQYF
d_gene: NA; abundance: NA; j_gene: TRBJ1-1; v_gene: TRBV6-5; CDR3nt: TGTGCCAGCAGTCCAGACAACATGAACACTGAAGCTTTCTTT; CDR3aa: CASSPDNMNTEAFF
d_gene: NA; abundance: NA; j_gene: TRBJ1-5; v_gene: TRBV7-8; CDR3nt: TGTGCCAGCAGCTTAGGAGGCGGGGGACGACAGCCCCAGCATTTT; CDR3aa: CASSLGGGGRQPQHF
d_gene: TRBD1; abundance: NA; j_gene: TRBJ1-5; v_gene: TRBV27; CDR3nt: TGTGCCAGCGGGACAGGGGGTAGCAATCAGCCCCAGCATTTT; CDR3aa: CASGTGGSNQPQHF
d_gene: NA; abundance: NA; j_gene: TRBJ2-2; v_gene: TRBV30; CDR3nt: TGTGCCGCTGGGACTTCCGCGAACACCGGGGAGCTGTTTTTT; CDR3aa: CAAGTSANTGELFF